This TCR beta chain was captured by sequencing in a study of T cell responses to AZD1222 COVID-19 vaccine. The protocol was immunoSEQ multiplex PCR, while the TCRdb copy is restricted to in-frame clones and leaves out a portion. The table includes more than 75,000 clones, about 83% detected once. The trim removed 0 bases at V and 7 bases at J, leaving 9 bases unmatched. Germline V gives CDR1 SGDLS, CDR2 YYNGEE. The CDR3 totals 16 residues. In its sample, this clone was seen many times. The rearrangement uses TRBV9 and TRBJ2-7, with TRBD1 matching over 11 bases. The sequence was obtained from an adult who received the AZD1222 COVID-19 vaccine. Here the sequenced sample was peripheral blood, taken 28 days after the second AZD1222 dose. CDR3 sequence: CASSVGTGGVLGEQYF. CDR3 coding DNA: TGTGCCAGCAGCGTAGGGACAGGGGGCGTACTCGGTGAGCAGTACTTC.